This T cell receptor (beta chain) was identified during a study of cytomegalovirus exposure and HLA in healthy donors. Germline V gives CDR1 LGHNT, CDR2 FRNRAP. The CDR3 spans 11 residues. V was trimmed by 6 bases and J by 2 bases, leaving 4 bases between them. Primers for the PCR totalled 60 Vbeta and 13 Jbeta. Sequenced by immunoSEQ multiplex PCR; TCRdb stores in-frame clones only, minus some. The sample includes more than 95,000 clones, about 80% of them seen just once. At least ten counts were recorded for this clone. This chain uses TRBV12-5 with TRBJ1-2; D not resolved. This TCR was sampled from a man in his 60s in good health and CMV-seropositive. Sequencing was performed on PBMCs. The CDR3 here is CASGLNYGYTF. The DNA of the CDR3 is TGTGCTAGTGGACTAAACTATGGCTACACCTTC. The variable domain in full, completed from reference TRBV12-5 and TRBJ1-2, reads DARVTQTPRHKVTEMGQEVTMRCQPILGHNTVFWYRQTMMQGLELLAYFRNRAPLDDSGMPKDRFSAEMPDATLATLKIQPSEPRDSAVYFCASGLNYGYTFGSGTRLTVV.